The 27 T cell receptor beta chains below all came from one sample that was sequenced in a study of control samples from healthy donors and cancer patients (TCRdb year 2020). The library was generated by the immunoSEQ multiplex PCR assay. What TCRdb holds here is the immuneACCESS table cut down to in-frame rearrangements. Part of the clones is not present; checked against another copy, under half of the missing clones reflect an unresolved V gene, and the others are unexplained. This sample holds some 120,000 clones; around 90% were observed only once. The leading ten clones occupy more than 6.5% of the sample. Material: blood. These receptors came from a man between 18 and 35 years old in good health.

This clone was picked up one time. CDR3 amino acids: CAWSGLGPTGYNEQFF. Written as DNA, the CDR3 is TGTGCCTGGAGTGGGTTAGGGCCGACCGGCTACAATGAGCAGTTCTTC. V gene TRBV30 combines with J gene TRBJ2-1; D ambiguous. The CDR3 runs 16 residues. The germline V gene encodes CDR1 GTSNPN and CDR2 SVGIG (reference sequence). Trimming shortened V by 1 base and J by 3 bases, and 16 bases separated the two germline ends.

This rearrangement joins TRBV23-1 to TRBJ2-7; 7 bases map to TRBD2. TRBV23-1 is recorded as an ORF, its role being uncertain. The CDR3 extends over 15 amino acids. The V segment lost 4 bases and the J segment 1 base; nucleotides outside the gene matches: 7. CDR3 loop: CASSLFCGGSYEQYF. CDR3 nucleotide sequence: TGCGCCAGCAGTCTATTTTGCGGGGGATCCTACGAGCAGTACTTC.

The chain uses TRBV10-2 and TRBJ1-2, with 10 bases aligning to TRBD1. In germline, CDR1 is WSHSY, CDR2 SAAADI. V dropped 5 bases and J dropped 6; count of bases not matched to a gene: 12. The CDR3 has 16 amino acids. Here the CDR3 reads CASSHRRDRGVDGYTF. CDR3 bases: TGCGCCAGCAGTCATAGACGGGACAGGGGAGTGGATGGCTACACCTTC.

The V gene is TRBV6-5, the J gene TRBJ1-2; D is unresolved. CDR3 length equals 14 residues. V was pared by 4 bases and J by 0 bases, with 9 bases between. Germline CDR1 and CDR2: MNHEY and SVGAGI. CDR3 protein: CASSFLDTNYGYTF. DNA of the CDR3: TGTGCCAGCAGTTTCCTTGACACTAACTATGGCTACACCTTC.

The chain joins TRBV19 to TRBJ2-6; 9 bases line up with TRBD1. V shed 1 base, J shed 4 bases, and the junction held 8 bases outside the gene matches. The CDR3 is made up of 18 amino acids. Germline lookup yields CDR1 LNHDA and CDR2 SQIVND (reference sequence). The DNA for the CDR3 is TGTGCCAGTAGTATAGGGACAGGGGTACGTAGGGGGGCCAACGTCCTGACTTTC. Protein product: CASSIGTGVRRGANVLTF.

This sequence joins TRBV27 and TRBJ1-2; D remains ambiguous. Germline V CDR1 and CDR2: MNHEY, SMNVEV (reference sequence). The length of the CDR3 is 15 residues. Trimming removed 0 bases at V and 6 bases at J, with 14 bases between. This CDR3 reads CASSLSSLGNDGYTF. Written as DNA, the CDR3 is TGTGCCAGCAGTTTATCCAGTTTGGGGAATGATGGCTACACCTTC.

The chain uses TRBV2 and TRBJ1-3; D gene unclear. The V gene's germline CDR1 is SNHLY and CDR2 FYNNEI. The CDR3 totals 15 residues. Trimming pared 10 bases from V and 2 bases from J, leaving 18 bases between. In DNA form, the CDR3 reads TGTGCCACCACCCCCCAGATTGCAACTGGAAACACCATATATTTT. Protein sequence: CATTPQIATGNTIYF.

The rearrangement joins TRBV6-5 to TRBJ2-7; TRBD1 aligns across 8 bases. V was clipped by 7 bases and J by 3 bases; unmatched bases: 11. This CDR3 is 15 amino acids long. Germline V CDR1 and CDR2: MNHEY, SVGAGI. CDR3: CASTPRDRGVYEQYF. The CDR3 DNA reads as TGTGCCAGCACCCCTAGAGACAGGGGAGTCTACGAGCAGTACTTC.

This rearrangement joins TRBV6-2 or TRBV6-3 to TRBJ2-5; TRBD1 matches at 7 bases. The V gene end was trimmed by 5 bases and the J gene end by 5 bases; junction bases not matched to a gene: 8. The germline CDR1 and CDR2 sequences are MNHEY and SVGEGT. The CDR3 loop spans 14 amino acids. CDR3 in DNA: TGTGCCAGCAGTAAACGGACAGGTGGGGAGACCCAGTACTTC. It encodes CASSKRTGGETQYF.

The chain couples TRBV6-5 to TRBJ1-5, with D possibly matching TRBD1 (6 bases). Trimming took off 6 bases at V and 5 bases at J, with 14 bases between the two ends. Germline V gives CDR1 MNHEY, CDR2 SVGAGI. This CDR3 region has 14 residues. CDR3 bases: TGTGCCAGCAGCCAAGGAGGGGGGGATCAGCCCCAGCATTTT. Its translation is CASSQGGGDQPQHF.

The gene calls are TRBV4-1 and TRBJ2-2; D remains ambiguous. CDR3 length equals 15 residues. V dropped 0 bases and J dropped 7 bases, with 12 bases sitting between them. The germline CDR1 and CDR2 sequences are MGHRA and YSYEKL. The CDR3 is CASSQEAATGGELFF. Written as DNA, the CDR3 is TGCGCCAGCAGCCAAGAAGCTGCCACCGGCGGGGAGCTGTTTTTT.

The J gene is TRBJ2-2, the V gene TRBV13, with TRBD2 matching 9 bases. Germline V gives CDR1 PRHDT, CDR2 FYEKMQ (reference sequence). V shed 4 bases, J shed 3 bases, and the junction held 3 bases outside the gene matches. The CDR3 is 15 residues long. CDR3 protein: CASSSRGGHTGELFF. Here the CDR3 DNA reads TGTGCCAGCAGCTCGCGGGGGGGCCACACCGGGGAGCTGTTTTTT.

The chain employs TRBV18 and TRBJ1-4; D might be TRBD1 (6 bases). CDR3 length equals 14 residues. Germline CDR1 is KGHSH and CDR2 is LQKENI. Trimming took off 5 bases at V and 5 bases at J, with 12 bases between the two ends. CDR3 amino acids: CASSSNRENEKLFF. The CDR3 nucleotides read TGTGCCAGCTCATCCAACAGGGAGAATGAAAAACTGTTTTTT.

The rearrangement uses TRBV3-1 (or the pseudogene TRBV3-2) and TRBJ2-5, with 10 bases matching TRBD1. Germline V CDR1 and CDR2: LGHDT, YNNKEL (reference sequence). The CDR3 has 13 amino acids. The V and J ends lost 4 bases and 4 bases, in that order; junction bases with no gene match: 0. This CDR3 reads CASSRTGGETQYF. In DNA, the CDR3 is TGTGCCAGCAGCCGGACAGGGGGAGAGACCCAGTACTTC.

The chain uses TRBV4-1 and TRBJ2-3; 11 bases are shared with TRBD1. The CDR3 is made up of 16 amino acids. V shed 5 bases and J 6 bases; nucleotides not matched to a gene: 10. In germline, CDR1 is MGHRA, CDR2 YSYEKL. This CDR3 is CASSFRDRGYGDTQYF. The DNA for the CDR3 is TGCGCCAGCAGCTTCCGGGACAGGGGGTATGGTGATACGCAGTATTTT.

A few counts support this clone. This chain joins TRBV2 and TRBJ1-1, with a possible D match to TRBD1 (5 bases). Trimming stripped 6 bases from V and 2 bases from J, with 10 bases between. Looked up from germline, CDR1 is SNHLY and CDR2 is FYNNEI. The CDR3 has 13 residues. CDR3 amino acids: CASRTAPNTEAFF. The CDR3 region has the DNA TGTGCCAGCAGGACAGCCCCTAACACTGAAGCTTTCTTT.

This chain connects TRBV7-6 to TRBJ2-1; 9 positions agree with TRBD2. The CDR3 runs 16 residues. Germline-derived CDR1 and CDR2 are SGHVS and FNYEAQ. J was trimmed by 7 bases and V by 6 bases; bases with no gene match: 13. This CDR3 is CASSPLGLAGINEQFF. Here the CDR3 DNA reads TGTGCCAGCAGTCCACTGGGGCTAGCGGGGATTAATGAGCAGTTCTTC. The variable domain in full, with the rest retrieved from reference TRBV7-6 and TRBJ2-1, is GAGVSQSPRYKVTKRGQDVALRCDPISGHVSLYWYRQALGQGPEFLTYFNYEAQQDKSGLPNDRFSAERPEGSISTLTIQRTEQRDSAMYRCASSPLGLAGINEQFFGPGTRLTVL.

V gene TRBV27 combines with J gene TRBJ2-3; 12 positions agree with TRBD1. J was trimmed by 4 bases and V by 3 bases; bases with no gene match: 2. The germline V gene has CDR1 MNHEY and CDR2 SMNVEV (reference sequence). The CDR3 runs to 15 residues. The CDR3 region has the DNA TGTGCCAGCAGTTTCGGGACAGGGGGCGCAGATACGCAGTATTTT. Its translation is CASSFGTGGADTQYF.

The table lists this clone with a count of one. The CDR3 loop is CASSPGSGLDEQFF. CDR3 sequence (DNA): TGTGCCAGCAGCCCCGGGAGCGGTCTCGATGAGCAGTTCTTC. V gene TRBV7-3 combines with J gene TRBJ2-1; perhaps TRBD2 as D (6 bases). CDR1 is SGHTA, CDR2 FQGTGA, per germline. Trimming cost V 5 bases and J 8 bases, with 16 bases left between them. The CDR3 is 14 residues long.

V is TRBV6-5 and J is TRBJ1-1; no definite D call. V lost 5 bases and J lost 1, with 11 bases in between. Germline V gene sequence: CDR1 MNHEY, CDR2 SVGAGI. The CDR3 runs to 14 residues. The CDR3: CASSRYRANTEAFF. The DNA for the CDR3 is TGTGCCAGCAGTCGGTACAGAGCGAACACTGAAGCTTTCTTT.

This clone was observed a few times. This rearrangement joins TRBV4-1 to TRBJ1-1; unclear D gene. CDR1 is MGHRA and CDR2 is YSYEKL in the germline V gene. This CDR3 is built from 17 residues. Trimming shortened V by 4 bases and J by 1 base, and 19 bases separated the two germline ends. CDR3 region: CASSLEIKVGTNTEAFF. CDR3 nucleotides: TGCGCCAGCAGCCTGGAAATAAAGGTTGGAACGAACACTGAAGCTTTCTTT.

The CDR3 loop is CAWASWVLGNTIYF. The CDR3 DNA reads as TGTGCCTGGGCTTCCTGGGTGCTCGGAAACACCATATATTTT. This sequence joins TRBV30 and TRBJ1-3; D is unclear. Per germline, CDR1 GTSNPN and CDR2 SVGIG (reference sequence). Trimming took off 5 bases at V and 4 bases at J, with 15 bases between the two ends. The CDR3 consists of 14 residues.

This clone was observed once. This chain uses TRBV4-1 with TRBJ1-2; D possibly corresponds to TRBD1 (5 bases). The germline CDR1 and CDR2 sequences are MGHRA and YSYEKL. Trimming removed 0 bases at V and 6 bases at J, with 11 bases between. CDR3 size: 14 residues. CDR3: CASSQEGHPNGYTF. The DNA for the CDR3 is TGCGCCAGCAGCCAAGAAGGACACCCCAATGGCTACACCTTC.

J is TRBJ2-3 and V is TRBV27, with D perhaps being TRBD1 or TRBD2 (5 bases each). Germline CDR1 MNHEY, CDR2 SMNVEV (reference sequence). Trimming shortened V by 7 bases and J by 2 bases, and 19 bases separated the two germline ends. The CDR3 extends over 16 amino acids. This chain's CDR3 is CASNPRTAGTTDTQYF. The CDR3 nucleotides are TGTGCCAGCAACCCTAGGACGGCAGGGACCACAGATACGCAGTATTTT.

The rearrangement joins TRBV2 to TRBJ1-2, with D possibly matching TRBD1 (6 bases). CDR3 length: 13 amino acids. Germline CDR1 reads SNHLY; CDR2 reads FYNNEI. Trimming pared 9 bases from V and 4 bases from J, leaving 15 bases between. The CDR3 DNA is TGTGCCAGAAGGGGGGACTCACTCTATGGCTACACCTTC. It yields the protein CARRGDSLYGYTF.

J is TRBJ2-5 and V is TRBV25-1; 16 nucleotides line up with TRBD2. The CDR3 totals 16 residues. Germline V gene sequence: CDR1 MGHDK, CDR2 SYGVNS. J lost 2 bases, V lost 8 bases, and 5 bases had no gene match. The CDR3 region has the DNA TGTGCCAGCGGGACTAGCGGGGGGGCCGTACAAGAGACCCAGTACTTC. It codes for CASGTSGGAVQETQYF.

J is TRBJ1-3 and V is TRBV5-1; the D is unclear. CDR3 length: 15 residues. Germline CDR1 is SGHRS and CDR2 is YFSETQ. V was pared by 0 bases and J by 0 bases, with 7 bases between. The chain's CDR3 is CASSLAVNSGNTIYF. Here the CDR3 DNA reads TGCGCCAGCAGCTTGGCGGTCAACTCTGGAAACACCATATATTTT.